The sequence of this T cell receptor (beta chain) was determined in a study of early T cells in non-severe SARS-CoV-2 infection. Study as a whole: The authors sequenced bulk RNA from unsorted whole blood, leaving chains unpaired. Study results and caveats: VDJdb matching skewed toward anti-spike CD8 responses, missing private and CD4 specificities.

For this clonotype: Its antigen is currently unknown.

The library protocol tagged individual cDNA molecules with unique molecular identifiers. TCRdb passed the 5' RACE reads through MiXCR, listing each CDR3 protein once. The sample yields over 80,000 distinct CDR3 sequences, 11% to 15% seen once. CDR1 and CDR2 (germline): LNHDA, SQIVND (reference sequence). This CDR3 is 14 amino acids long. Between the trimmed V and J ends, which lost 7 bases and 7 bases, there was a span of 16 bases. The rearrangement joins TRBV19 to TRBJ2-2; D possibly corresponds to TRBD2 (6 bases). This sequence was found in an adult who was a healthcare worker with PCR-confirmed SARS-CoV-2 infection or an uninfected control (not recorded which). Sequencing was performed on whole blood. The CDR3 DNA reads TGTGCCAGTACTTGGACTAACCCCAACGGGGAGCTGTTTTTT. Its translation: CASTWTNPNGELFF.